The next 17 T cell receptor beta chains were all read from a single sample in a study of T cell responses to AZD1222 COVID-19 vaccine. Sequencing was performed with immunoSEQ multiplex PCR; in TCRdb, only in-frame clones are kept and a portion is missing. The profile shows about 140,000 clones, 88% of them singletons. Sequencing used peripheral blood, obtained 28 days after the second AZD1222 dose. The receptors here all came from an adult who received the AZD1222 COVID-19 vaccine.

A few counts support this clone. CDR3 sequence reads: CATSGITSDGYTF. CDR3 DNA sequence: TGTGCCACCAGTGGGATTACCAGTGATGGCTACACCTTC. This sequence joins TRBV24-1 and TRBJ1-2; D unresolved. CDR1 and CDR2 (germline): KGHDR, SFDVKD. The CDR3 runs to 13 residues. The germline V and J ends were trimmed by 5 bases and 6 bases, with 12 bases remaining between them.

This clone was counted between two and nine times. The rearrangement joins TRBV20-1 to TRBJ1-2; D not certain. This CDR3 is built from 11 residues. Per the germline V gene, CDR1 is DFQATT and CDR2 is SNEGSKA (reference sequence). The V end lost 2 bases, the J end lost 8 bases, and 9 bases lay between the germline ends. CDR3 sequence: CSARRSMGYTF. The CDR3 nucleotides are TGCAGTGCTAGAAGGAGTATGGGCTACACCTTC.

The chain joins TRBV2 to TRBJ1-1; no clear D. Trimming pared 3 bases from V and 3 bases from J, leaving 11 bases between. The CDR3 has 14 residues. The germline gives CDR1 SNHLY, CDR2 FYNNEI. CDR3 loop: CASSELRRDTEAFF. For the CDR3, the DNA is TGTGCCAGCAGTGAGTTAAGGAGGGACACTGAAGCTTTCTTT.

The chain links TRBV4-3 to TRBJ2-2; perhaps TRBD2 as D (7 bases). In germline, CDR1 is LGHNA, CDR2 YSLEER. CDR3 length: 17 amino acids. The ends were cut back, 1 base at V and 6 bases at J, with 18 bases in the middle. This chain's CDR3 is CASSQVPGGAQAGELFF. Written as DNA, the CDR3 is TGCGCCAGCAGCCAAGTTCCGGGGGGCGCCCAGGCCGGGGAGCTGTTTTTT.

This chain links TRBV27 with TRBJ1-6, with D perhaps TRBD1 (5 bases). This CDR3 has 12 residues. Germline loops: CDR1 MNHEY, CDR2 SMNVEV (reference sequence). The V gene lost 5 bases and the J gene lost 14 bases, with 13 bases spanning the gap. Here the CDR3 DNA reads TGTGCCAGCAGTCCGCCGGGGGGGGCCCTCCACTTT. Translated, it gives CASSPPGGALHF.

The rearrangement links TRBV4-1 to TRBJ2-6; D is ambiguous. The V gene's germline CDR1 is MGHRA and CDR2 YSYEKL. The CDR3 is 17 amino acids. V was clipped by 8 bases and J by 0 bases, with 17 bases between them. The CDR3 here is CASGYTAIGSGANVLTF. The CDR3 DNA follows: TGCGCCAGCGGATACACCGCAATTGGCTCTGGGGCCAACGTCCTGACTTTC.

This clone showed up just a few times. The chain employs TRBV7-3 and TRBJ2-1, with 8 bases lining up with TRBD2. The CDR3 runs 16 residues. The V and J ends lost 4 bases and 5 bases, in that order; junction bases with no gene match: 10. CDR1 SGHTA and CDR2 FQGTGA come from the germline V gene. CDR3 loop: CASSSQSGGLDNEQFF. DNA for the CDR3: TGTGCCAGCAGCTCTCAGAGCGGGGGACTAGACAATGAGCAGTTCTTC.

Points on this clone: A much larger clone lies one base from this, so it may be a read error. The CDR3 region is CASSFVPAREGGRETQYF. The CDR3 DNA reads as TGTGCCAGCAGTTTTGTTCCGGCCCGAGAAGGAGGAAGGGAGACCCAGTACTTC. V gene TRBV28 combines with J gene TRBJ2-5, with D perhaps TRBD2 (5 bases). This CDR3 contains 18 residues. From germline, CDR1 is MDHEN and CDR2 SYDVKM. V was shortened by 3 bases and J by 5 bases, with 25 bases between the two germline ends.

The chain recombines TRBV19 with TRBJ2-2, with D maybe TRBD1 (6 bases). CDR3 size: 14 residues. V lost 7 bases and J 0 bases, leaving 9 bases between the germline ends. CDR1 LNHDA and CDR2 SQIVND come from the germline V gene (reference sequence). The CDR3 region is CASTPGANTGELFF. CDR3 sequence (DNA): TGTGCCAGTACCCCAGGGGCGAACACCGGGGAGCTGTTTTTT.

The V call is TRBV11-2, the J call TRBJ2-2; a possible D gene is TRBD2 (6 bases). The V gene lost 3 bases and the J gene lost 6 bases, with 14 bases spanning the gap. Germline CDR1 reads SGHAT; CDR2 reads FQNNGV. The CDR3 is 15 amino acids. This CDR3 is CASSFGWGEAGELFF. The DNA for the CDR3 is TGTGCCAGCAGCTTCGGGTGGGGGGAAGCCGGGGAGCTGTTTTTT.

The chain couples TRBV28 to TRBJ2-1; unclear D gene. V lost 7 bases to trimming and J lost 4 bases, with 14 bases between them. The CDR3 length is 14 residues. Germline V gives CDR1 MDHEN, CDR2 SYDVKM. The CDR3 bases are TGTGCCAGCACCCCCTGGGAACAGTACAATGAGCAGTTCTTC. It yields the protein CASTPWEQYNEQFF.

CDR3 in DNA: TGTGCCAGCAAAGACAGGGGGGATGGCACTGAAGCTTTCTTT. Translated: CASKDRGDGTEAFF. The chain combines TRBV6-5 with TRBJ1-1; 9 positions match TRBD1. The CDR3 spans 14 residues. From germline, CDR1 is MNHEY and CDR2 SVGAGI. The junction had 7 bases not matched to a gene; V was cut back by 7 bases and J by 4 bases.

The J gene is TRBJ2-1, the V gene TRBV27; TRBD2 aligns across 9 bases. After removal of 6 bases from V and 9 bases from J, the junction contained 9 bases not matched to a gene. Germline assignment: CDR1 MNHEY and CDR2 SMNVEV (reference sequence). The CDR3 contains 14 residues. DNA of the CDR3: TGTGCCAGCAGGTTAGCGGGAGAAGCGGTTGAGCAGTTCTTC. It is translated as CASRLAGEAVEQFF.

The chain's CDR3 is CASRVTGAGQQYF. The CDR3 DNA is TGTGCCAGCAGAGTTACAGGGGCTGGGCAGCAGTACTTC. V and J are TRBV27 and TRBJ2-7, with 7 bases matching TRBD1. Per the germline V gene, CDR1 is MNHEY and CDR2 is SMNVEV (reference sequence). The V segment lost 6 bases and the J segment 8 bases; nucleotides outside the gene matches: 10. This CDR3 has 13 residues.

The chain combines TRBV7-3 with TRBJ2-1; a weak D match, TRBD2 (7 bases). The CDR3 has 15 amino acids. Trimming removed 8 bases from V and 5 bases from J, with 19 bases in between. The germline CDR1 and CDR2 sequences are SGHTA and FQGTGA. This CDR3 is CASGRTGGGDNEQFF. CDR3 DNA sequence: TGTGCCAGCGGCCGGACGGGGGGCGGAGACAATGAGCAGTTCTTC. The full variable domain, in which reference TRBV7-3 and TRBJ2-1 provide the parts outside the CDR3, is GAGVSQTPSNKVTEKGKYVELRCDPISGHTALYWYRQSLGQGPEFLIYFQGTGAADDSGLPNDRFFAVRPEGSVSTLKIQRTERGDSAVYLCASGRTGGGDNEQFFGPGTRLTVL.

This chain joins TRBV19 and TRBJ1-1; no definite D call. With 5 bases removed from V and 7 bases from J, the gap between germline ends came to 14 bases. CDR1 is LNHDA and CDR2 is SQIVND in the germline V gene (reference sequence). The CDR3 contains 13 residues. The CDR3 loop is CASSGRTWGEAFF. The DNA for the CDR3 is TGTGCCAGTAGTGGCCGGACGTGGGGTGAAGCTTTCTTT. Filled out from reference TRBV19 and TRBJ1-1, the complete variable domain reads DGGITQSPKYLFRKEGQNVTLSCEQNLNHDAMYWYRQDPGQGLRLIYYSQIVNDFQKGDIAEGYSVSREKKESFPLTVTSAQKNPTAFYLCASSGRTWGEAFFGQGTRLTVV.

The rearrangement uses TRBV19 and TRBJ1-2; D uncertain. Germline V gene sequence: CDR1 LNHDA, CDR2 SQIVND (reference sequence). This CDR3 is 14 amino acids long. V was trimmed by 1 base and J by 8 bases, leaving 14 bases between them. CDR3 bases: TGTGCCAGTAGTATAGCCGGCCGGGCGTCGGGCTACACCTTC. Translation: CASSIAGRASGYTF.